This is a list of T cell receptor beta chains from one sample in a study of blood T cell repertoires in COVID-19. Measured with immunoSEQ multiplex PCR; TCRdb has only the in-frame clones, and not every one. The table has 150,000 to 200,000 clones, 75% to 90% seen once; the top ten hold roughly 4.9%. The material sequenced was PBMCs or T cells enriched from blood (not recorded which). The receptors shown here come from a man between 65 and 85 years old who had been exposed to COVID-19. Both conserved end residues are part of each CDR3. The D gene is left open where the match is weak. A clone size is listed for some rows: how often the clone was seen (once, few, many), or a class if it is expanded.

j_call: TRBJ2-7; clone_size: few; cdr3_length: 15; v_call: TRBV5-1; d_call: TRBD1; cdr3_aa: CASSWGTADSYEQYF; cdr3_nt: TGCGCCAGCTCCTGGGGGACAGCCGACTCCTACGAGCAGTACTTC
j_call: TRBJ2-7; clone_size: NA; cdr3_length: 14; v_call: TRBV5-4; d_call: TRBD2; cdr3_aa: CASSLAGVGYEQYF; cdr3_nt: TGTGCCAGCAGCTTAGCGGGAGTTGGGTACGAGCAGTACTTC
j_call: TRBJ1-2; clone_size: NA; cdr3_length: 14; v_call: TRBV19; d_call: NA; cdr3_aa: CANTPERGNYGYTF; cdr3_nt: TGTGCCAATACGCCGGAGAGAGGGAACTATGGCTACACCTTC
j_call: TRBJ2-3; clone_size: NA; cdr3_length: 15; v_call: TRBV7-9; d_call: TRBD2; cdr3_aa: CASSATSGRSDTQYF; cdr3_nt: TGTGCCAGCAGCGCTACTAGCGGGAGATCAGATACGCAGTATTTT
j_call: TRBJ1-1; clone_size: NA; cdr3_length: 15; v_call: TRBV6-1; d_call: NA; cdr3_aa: CASSEGGRANTEAFF; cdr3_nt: TGTGCCAGCAGTGAAGGGGGCAGGGCAAACACTGAAGCTTTCTTT
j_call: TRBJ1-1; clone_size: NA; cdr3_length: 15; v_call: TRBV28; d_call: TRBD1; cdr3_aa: CASSLAWTGTLMPFF; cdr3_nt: TGTGCCAGCAGTTTAGCCTGGACAGGTACCCTAATGCCTTTCTTT
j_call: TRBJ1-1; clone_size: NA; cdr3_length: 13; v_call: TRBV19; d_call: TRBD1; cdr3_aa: CASSSSGTGIAFF; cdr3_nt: TGTGCCAGTAGTAGTTCCGGGACAGGGATCGCTTTCTTT
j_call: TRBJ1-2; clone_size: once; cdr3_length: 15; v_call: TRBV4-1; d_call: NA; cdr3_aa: CASSPNGIKGYGYTF; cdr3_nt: TGCGCCAGCAGCCCGAATGGGATCAAGGGGTATGGCTACACCTTC
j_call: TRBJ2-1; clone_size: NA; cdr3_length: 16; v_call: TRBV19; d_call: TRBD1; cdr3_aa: CASSPTGQGFHNEQFF; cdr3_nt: TGTGCCAGTAGTCCCACGGGACAGGGGTTTCACAATGAGCAGTTCTTC
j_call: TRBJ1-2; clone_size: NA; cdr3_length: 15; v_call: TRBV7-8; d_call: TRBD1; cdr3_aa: CASSLGGDRVHGYTF; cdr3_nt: TGTGCCAGCAGCTTAGGAGGGGACAGGGTCCATGGCTACACCTTC
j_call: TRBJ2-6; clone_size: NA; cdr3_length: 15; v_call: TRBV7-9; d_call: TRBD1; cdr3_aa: CASHRDRAGANVLTF; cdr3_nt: TGTGCCAGCCATAGAGACAGGGCTGGGGCCAACGTCCTGACTTTC
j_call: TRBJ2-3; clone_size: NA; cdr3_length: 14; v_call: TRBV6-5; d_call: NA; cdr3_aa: CASSYSSVTDTQYF; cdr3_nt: TGTGCCAGCAGTTACTCCTCGGTTACAGATACGCAGTATTTT
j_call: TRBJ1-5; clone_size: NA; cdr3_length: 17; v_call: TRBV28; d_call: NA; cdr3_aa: CASSPRRGPNSNQPQHF; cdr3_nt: TGTGCCAGCAGCCCTAGGCGGGGGCCGAATAGCAATCAGCCCCAGCATTTT
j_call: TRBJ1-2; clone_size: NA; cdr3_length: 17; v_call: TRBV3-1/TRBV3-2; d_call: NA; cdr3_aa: CASSQGPPDKANYGYTF; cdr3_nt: TGTGCCAGCAGCCAAGGTCCCCCAGACAAGGCGAACTATGGCTACACCTTC
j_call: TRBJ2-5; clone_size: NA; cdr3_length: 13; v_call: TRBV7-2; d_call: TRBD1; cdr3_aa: CASSFRGLETQYF; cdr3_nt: TGTGCCAGCAGCTTCAGGGGGTTGGAGACCCAGTACTTC
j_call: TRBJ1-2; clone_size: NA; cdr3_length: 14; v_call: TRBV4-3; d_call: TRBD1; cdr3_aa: CASSQGTGDYGYTF; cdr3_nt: TGCGCCAGCAGCCAAGGGACAGGGGACTATGGCTACACCTTC